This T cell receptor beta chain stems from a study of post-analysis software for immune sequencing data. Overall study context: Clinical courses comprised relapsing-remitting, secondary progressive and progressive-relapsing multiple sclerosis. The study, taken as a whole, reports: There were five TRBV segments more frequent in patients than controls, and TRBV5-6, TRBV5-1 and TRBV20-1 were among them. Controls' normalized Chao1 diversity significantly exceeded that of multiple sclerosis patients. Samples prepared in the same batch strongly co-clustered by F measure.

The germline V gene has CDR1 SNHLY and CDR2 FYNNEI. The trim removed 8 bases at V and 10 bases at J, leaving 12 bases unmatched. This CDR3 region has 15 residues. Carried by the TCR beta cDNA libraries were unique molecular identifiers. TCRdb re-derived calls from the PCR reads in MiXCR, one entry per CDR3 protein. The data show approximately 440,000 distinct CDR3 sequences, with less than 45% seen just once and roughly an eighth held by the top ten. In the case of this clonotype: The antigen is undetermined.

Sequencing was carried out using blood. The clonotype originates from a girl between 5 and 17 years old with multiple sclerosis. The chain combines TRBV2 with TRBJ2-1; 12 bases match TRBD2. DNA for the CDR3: TGTGCCAGCCAACGACTAGCGGGAGAATTCAACGAGCAGTTCTTC. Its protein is CASQRLAGEFNEQFF. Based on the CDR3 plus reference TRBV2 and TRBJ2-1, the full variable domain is EPEVTQTPSHQVTQMGQEVILRCVPISNHLYFYWYRQILGQKVEFLVSFYNNEISEKSEIFDDQFSVERPDGSNFTLKIRSTKLEDSAMYFCASQRLAGEFNEQFFGPGTRLTVL.